Listed here are 6 T cell receptor beta chains from one sample, sequenced in a study of blood T cells in healthy people across ages. Alongside a J-beta primer mix, a sample-barcoded 5' primer served in a second PCR lasting roughly 7 to 11 cycles. TCRdb itself ran the 5' RACE reads through MiXCR, one entry per CDR3 protein. The top ten hold over 3.5% of the sample, which has about 510,000 distinct CDR3 sequences, 27% seen once. These sequences were also reported in another study, on T cells of mothers and their children.

Sequenced input: blood. The receptor source for this set is a boy younger than 10 in good health.

This clonotype showed up just a few times. The rearrangement joins TRBV3-1 to TRBJ2-1, with D tentatively TRBD1 (6 bases). This CDR3 has 14 residues. Looked up from germline, CDR1 is LGHDT and CDR2 is YNNKEL (reference sequence). Trimming left V 4 bases short and J 7 bases short, with 14 bases between. The CDR3 DNA reads as TGTGCCAGCAGCCTCCTACAGGGATCTAATGAGCAGTTCTTC. It specifies CASSLLQGSNEQFF.

The CDR3 spells CAIGKETQYF. The CDR3 nucleotides are TGTGCCATCGGCAAAGAGACCCAGTACTTC. This sequence joins TRBV10-3 and TRBJ2-5; D is unresolved. Trimming pared 8 bases from V and 3 bases from J, leaving 4 bases between. The CDR3 contains 10 residues. CDR1 ENHRY and CDR2 SYGVKD come from the germline V gene.

This clonotype occurred a few times. This chain connects TRBV7-9 to TRBJ2-2, with a possible D match to TRBD1 (5 bases). In germline, CDR1 is SEHNR, CDR2 FQNEAQ (reference sequence). This CDR3 is 13 amino acids long. V shed 2 bases and J shed 5 bases, with 6 bases lying between them. The CDR3 DNA follows: TGTGCCAGCAGCTTAAAGGGGACCGGGGAGCTGTTTTTT. It is translated as CASSLKGTGELFF.

The genes are TRBV7-9 and TRBJ2-2; 10 bases fit TRBD2. Germline assignment: CDR1 SEHNR and CDR2 FQNEAQ (reference sequence). The CDR3 length is 15 residues. Trimming removed 3 bases from V and 8 bases from J; junction bases left unmatched: 6. CDR3 DNA sequence: TGTGCCAGCAGCTTCGGGACTAGCGCCACTGGGGAGCTGTTTTTT. This encodes CASSFGTSATGELFF.

The V gene is TRBV7-2, the J gene TRBJ2-1; 11 bases match TRBD2. The CDR3 covers 18 residues. J gave up 5 bases and V 0 bases, and 9 bases lay outside the gene matches. From germline, CDR1 is SGHTA and CDR2 FQGNSA. The chain's CDR3 is CASSLADFTSGRHNEQFF. The DNA for the CDR3 is TGTGCCAGCAGCTTAGCGGATTTTACTAGCGGGAGACACAATGAGCAGTTCTTC.

The chain recombines TRBV7-9 with TRBJ2-6; 9 nucleotides align to TRBD1. CDR1 and CDR2 (germline): SEHNR, FQNEAQ (reference sequence). Trimming removed 5 bases from V and 4 bases from J; junction bases left unmatched: 6. CDR3 size: 16 residues. The CDR3 coding sequence is TGTGCCAGCAGCGACCGGACAGGGGACGGGGCCAACGTCCTGACTTTC. Its translation: CASSDRTGDGANVLTF. The full variable domain, with the rest looked up from reference TRBV7-9 and TRBJ2-6, is DTGVSQNPRHKITKRGQNVTFRCDPISEHNRLYWYRQTLGQGPEFLTYFQNEAQLEKSRLLSDRFSAERPKGSFSTLEIQRTEQGDSAMYLCASSDRTGDGANVLTFGAGSRLTVL.